The 20 T cell receptor beta chains given below trace back to one sample, sequenced in a study of technical replicates of blood from several donors. Sequenced by immunoSEQ multiplex PCR; TCRdb stores in-frame clones only, minus some. The sample holds tens of thousands of clones, more than 85% seen once. Material for sequencing was PBMCs. These receptors all stem from a human donor in good health. Some clones in this sample may be carry-over from other donors' samples.

This clone has just one count. The rearrangement links TRBV27 to TRBJ1-2, with 9 bases fitting TRBD1. Germline CDR1 reads MNHEY; CDR2 reads SMNVEV (reference sequence). CDR3 length equals 14 residues. The trim removed 2 bases at V and 8 bases at J, leaving 6 bases unmatched. The DNA for the CDR3 is TGTGCCAGCAGTTTAGTCGGGACAGGGAGGGGCTACACCTTC. It translates to CASSLVGTGRGYTF.

CDR3 residues: CASSFRGNTEAFF. CDR3 coding DNA: TGTGCCAGCAGCTTCCGGGGTAACACTGAAGCTTTCTTT. The chain joins TRBV13 to TRBJ1-1; unclear D gene. The CDR3 is made up of 13 amino acids. CDR1 and CDR2 from the germline V gene are PRHDT and FYEKMQ (reference sequence). The ends were cut back, 3 bases at V and 2 bases at J, with 7 bases in the middle.

The chain uses TRBV2 and TRBJ2-2; 8 nucleotides align to TRBD2. The germline V gene has CDR1 SNHLY and CDR2 FYNNEI. The CDR3 totals 15 residues. V trimming: 6 bases; J trimming: 1 base; junction bases outside the gene matches: 4. As DNA, the CDR3 is TGTGCCAGCAGAGGGAGCGGGAGGAACACCGGGGAGCTGTTTTTT. Residues: CASRGSGRNTGELFF.

The chain is built from TRBV30 and TRBJ2-7; the match to TRBD1 covers 7 bases. V lost 5 bases to trimming and J lost 7 bases; unmatched junction nucleotides: 11. Germline lookup yields CDR1 GTSNPN and CDR2 SVGIG (reference sequence). The CDR3 is made up of 13 amino acids. The CDR3 loop is CAWEGTAQGEQYF. CDR3 in DNA: TGTGCCTGGGAGGGGACAGCTCAGGGGGAGCAGTACTTC.

This sequence joins TRBV7-2 and TRBJ2-7, with 10 bases matching TRBD2. The CDR3 runs to 14 residues. CDR1 is SGHTA and CDR2 is FQGNSA in the germline V gene. V lost 8 bases, J lost 0 bases, and 4 bases stayed unmatched. The CDR3 loop reads CASVAGGSSYEQYF. The CDR3 DNA reads TGTGCCAGCGTAGCGGGAGGCTCCTCCTACGAGCAGTACTTC.

The chain is built from TRBV6-1 and TRBJ2-5, with D maybe TRBD1 (5 bases). CDR1 and CDR2 (germline): MNHNS, SASEGT. Trimming stripped 6 bases from V and 5 bases from J, with 13 bases between. The CDR3 is made up of 13 amino acids. CDR3 sequence (DNA): TGTGCCAGCAGGGACATTGGCCCCGAGACCCAGTACTTC. It codes for CASRDIGPETQYF.

This chain uses TRBV27 with TRBJ2-7; 7 bases are shared with TRBD1. This CDR3 has 18 residues. CDR1 is MNHEY, CDR2 SMNVEV, per germline (reference sequence). V lost 5 bases, J lost 2 bases, and 18 bases stayed unmatched. The chain's CDR3 is CASSTRDSNYIATYEQYF. The CDR3 nucleotides read TGTGCCAGCAGTACCCGGGACAGCAACTACATTGCCACCTACGAGCAGTACTTC.

The gene calls are TRBV4-1 and TRBJ2-1; 10 bases map to TRBD2. The V segment lost 0 bases and the J segment 14 bases; nucleotides outside the gene matches: 7. The germline V gene encodes CDR1 MGHRA and CDR2 YSYEKL. The CDR3 has 14 residues. The CDR3, as DNA: TGCGCCAGCAGCCAAGACACCGGACTAGCGGCCAAGTTCTTC. This sequence encodes CASSQDTGLAAKFF.

The chain employs TRBV27 and TRBJ1-1; 9 positions match TRBD1. V trimming: 3 bases; J trimming: 7 bases; junction bases outside the gene matches: 9. CDR1 is MNHEY, CDR2 SMNVEV, per germline (reference sequence). The CDR3 has 15 amino acids. CDR3 in amino acids: CASSFLQDRGGEAFF. In nucleotides, the CDR3 is TGTGCCAGCAGTTTCCTCCAGGACAGGGGCGGTGAAGCTTTCTTT.

V is TRBV29-1 and J is TRBJ2-3, with D possibly being TRBD2 (5 bases). The V end lost 6 bases, the J end lost 4 bases, and 17 bases lay between the germline ends. The V gene's germline CDR1 is SQVTM and CDR2 ANQGSEA. CDR3 length equals 14 residues. The CDR3 sequence is CSVQDPRGPDTQYF. In DNA form, the CDR3 reads TGCAGCGTCCAAGACCCCCGGGGTCCAGATACGCAGTATTTT.

The chain joins TRBV7-9 to TRBJ1-1; D uncertain. This CDR3 has 13 residues. With 2 bases removed from V and 1 base from J, the gap between germline ends came to 5 bases. CDR1 and CDR2 (germline): SEHNR, FQNEAQ (reference sequence). This chain's CDR3 is CASSLTENTEAFF. The CDR3, as DNA: TGTGCCAGCAGCTTAACAGAGAACACTGAAGCTTTCTTT.

The V call is TRBV11-3, the J call TRBJ1-3, with D perhaps matching TRBD1 (5 bases). V shed 2 bases and J shed 0 bases, with 11 bases lying between them. CDR3 length: 16 residues. CDR1 is SGHNT and CDR2 is YENEEA in the germline V gene. CDR3 bases: TGTGCCAGCAGCTTATCAGGGTCGAGCTCTGGAAACACCATATATTTT. It is translated as CASSLSGSSSGNTIYF. The full variable domain, in which reference TRBV11-3 and TRBJ1-3 provide the parts outside the CDR3, is EAGVVQSPRYKIIEKKQPVAFWCNPISGHNTLYWYLQNLGQGPELLIRYENEEAVDDSQLPKDRFSAERLKGVDSTLKIQPAELGDSAVYLCASSLSGSSSGNTIYFGEGSWLTVV.

The V and J genes are TRBV9 and TRBJ1-1, with 7 bases aligning to TRBD1. In germline, CDR1 is SGDLS, CDR2 YYNGEE. The CDR3 totals 15 residues. Trimming took 1 base from V and 4 from J; bases not matched to a gene: 7. The CDR3 here is CASSVIGGGSTEAFF. In nucleotides, the CDR3 is TGTGCCAGCAGCGTAATCGGAGGGGGCTCCACTGAAGCTTTCTTT.

The chain joins TRBV27 to TRBJ2-2; 7 bases line up with TRBD1. The CDR3 has 16 residues. Germline CDR1 reads MNHEY; CDR2 reads SMNVEV (reference sequence). J was trimmed by 0 bases and V by 2 bases; bases with no gene match: 3. In nucleotides, the CDR3 is TGTGCCAGCAGTTTAGTAGGGACAGCGAACACCGGGGAGCTGTTTTTT. This gives the protein CASSLVGTANTGELFF.

J is TRBJ2-3 and V is TRBV15, with D possibly matching TRBD1 (6 bases). The germline V and J ends were trimmed by 3 bases and 0 bases, with 13 bases remaining between them. Per germline, CDR1 LNHNV and CDR2 YYDKDF (reference sequence). This CDR3 region has 16 residues. CDR3 amino acids: CATSRPGETSTDTQYF. The CDR3 nucleotides read TGTGCCACCAGCAGGCCAGGGGAAACTAGCACAGATACGCAGTATTTT.

The CDR3 DNA follows: TGTGCCAGCAGCTTACCCTTCGGACAGGACTATGGCTACACCTTC. It yields the protein CASSLPFGQDYGYTF. The chain has TRBV7-3 and TRBJ1-2, with 7 nucleotides matching TRBD1. The CDR3 covers 15 residues. The germline CDR1 and CDR2 sequences are SGHTA and FQGTGA. The V gene end was trimmed by 2 bases and the J gene end by 3 bases; junction bases not matched to a gene: 6.

This clone was counted between two and nine times. The chain uses TRBV9 and TRBJ1-1, with D tentatively TRBD1 (5 bases). Germline assignment: CDR1 SGDLS and CDR2 YYNGEE. CDR3 length: 13 amino acids. V was pared by 3 bases and J by 3 bases, with 9 bases between. CDR3 in amino acids: CASSADRYTEAFF. DNA of the CDR3: TGTGCCAGCAGCGCAGACAGATACACTGAAGCTTTCTTT.

J is TRBJ1-1 and V is TRBV4-3, with 10 bases matching TRBD1. This CDR3 is built from 16 residues. Germline loops: CDR1 LGHNA, CDR2 YSLEER. With V trimmed by 4 bases and J by 3 bases, 8 bases remained unmatched. The CDR3 DNA reads as TGCGCCAGCAGCCCCCGGACAGGGGGGGCCGACACTGAAGCTTTCTTT. It is translated as CASSPRTGGADTEAFF.

The CDR3, as DNA: TGTGCCAGCAGAACCCGGGACAGGGAGGATAAGTCTTTCTTT. This gives the protein CASRTRDREDKSFF. V gene TRBV13 combines with J gene TRBJ1-1, with 9 bases fitting TRBD1. Germline loops: CDR1 PRHDT, CDR2 FYEKMQ (reference sequence). The V gene end was trimmed by 6 bases and the J gene end by 12 bases; junction bases not matched to a gene: 14. CDR3 size: 14 residues.

The count of this clone is one. The chain is built from TRBV7-3 and TRBJ2-2, with TRBD2 matching 16 bases. The J segment lost 7 bases and the V segment lost 4 bases, leaving 6 bases of the junction unmatched. The CDR3 consists of 17 residues. Germline loops: CDR1 SGHTA, CDR2 FQGTGA. The chain's CDR3 is CASSSGLAGGRVGELFF. The CDR3 region has the DNA TGTGCCAGCAGCTCGGGACTAGCGGGGGGGCGAGTCGGGGAGCTGTTTTTT.